This TCR beta chain was retrieved from a study of T cell repertoires in cytomegalovirus infection. The CDR3 length is 11 residues. Trimming shortened V by 6 bases and J by 10 bases, and 13 bases separated the two germline ends. CDR1 is DFQATT, CDR2 SNEGSKA, per germline (reference sequence). TCRdb re-analysed the reads in MiXCR, keeping a single row per CDR3 protein. The sample comprises 200,000 to 300,000 distinct CDR3 sequences, roughly 13% of which are singletons, and 8.8% rests with the top ten. This clonotype occurred many times. This clonotype was obtained from a human donor in good health (CMV status not recorded). Some clones in this sample may be carry-over from other donors' samples. V usage is TRBV20-1 and J usage is TRBJ2-1; D gene unclear. Sequencing was performed on PBMCs. The CDR3 bases are TGCAGTGCGCCGACCCTGGCGGAGCAGTTCTTC. It yields the protein CSAPTLAEQFF.